Each of the 17 T cell receptor beta chains below was sequenced from the same sample in a study of response to subunit inactivated influenza vaccine. In TCRdb, the RT-PCR reads were re-called with MiXCR into one record per CDR3 protein. The repertoire holds about 540,000 distinct CDR3 sequences, with around 25% as singletons. These data were likewise used in another study, on T cells expressing NK-cell markers. As reported in that work: In generating TCR beta cDNA, 5'RACE template switching with UMIs was used.

Material: CD4+ T cells sorted from PBMCs, obtained 11 to 12 days after vaccination. These receptors came from a man aged 50 to 60 who received an inactivated influenza vaccine.

CDR3 DNA sequence: TGTGCCACCAGTGATGCCGGCCTAGCGGGGGGGCGAGATACGCAGTATTTT. Translating it yields CATSDAGLAGGRDTQYF. The chain employs TRBV24-1 and TRBJ2-3; 12 positions agree with TRBD2. V lost 3 bases, J lost 5 bases, and 8 bases stayed unmatched. The CDR3 is 17 amino acids. Germline CDR1 KGHDR, CDR2 SFDVKD.

CDR3 residues: CASSQGSSGNYEQYF. The CDR3 nucleotides are TGTGCCAGCAGCCAGGGGAGTTCAGGGAATTACGAGCAGTACTTC. The V and J genes are TRBV4-2 and TRBJ2-7, with D tentatively TRBD1 or TRBD2 (5 bases each). Trimming took off 3 bases at V and 4 bases at J, with 16 bases between the two ends. The CDR3 has 15 residues. Germline loops: CDR1 LGHNA, CDR2 YNFKEQ.

This chain joins TRBV2 and TRBJ1-1; D gene ambiguous. The germline CDR1 and CDR2 sequences are SNHLY and FYNNEI. V was cut by 1 base and J by 1 base, with 10 bases left in between. There are 15 residues in the CDR3. Here the CDR3 DNA reads TGTGCCAGCAGTGAAGTACGGGGAAGGAACACTGAAGCTTTCTTT. Translation gives CASSEVRGRNTEAFF.

This clonotype was seen a handful of times. The rearrangement links TRBV12-3 or TRBV12-4 to TRBJ1-2; D gene unclear. The CDR3 consists of 11 residues. Trimming left V 1 base short and J 13 bases short, with 10 bases between. Here the CDR3 DNA reads TGTGCCAGCAGTTTAGTCCCTGGATCCACCTTC. Translation: CASSLVPGSTF.

There are many counts of this clonotype. The chain uses TRBV4-1 and TRBJ2-7; 8 bases agree with TRBD1. The CDR3 has 15 residues. Germline loops: CDR1 MGHRA, CDR2 YSYEKL. The trim removed 0 bases at V and 9 bases at J, leaving 10 bases unmatched. The CDR3 is CASSQDWAGGGMQYF. CDR3 in DNA: TGCGCCAGCAGCCAAGATTGGGCAGGGGGCGGGATGCAGTACTTC.

This clonotype showed up many times. The chain joins TRBV4-3 to TRBJ2-3; possibly TRBD2 for D (6 bases). V lost 4 bases and J lost 2, with 19 bases in between. This CDR3 has 17 amino acids. Per the germline V gene, CDR1 is LGHNA and CDR2 is YSLEER. The CDR3 is CASSPSVFGGVTDTQYF. The CDR3 region has the DNA TGCGCCAGCAGCCCATCCGTTTTTGGCGGGGTCACAGATACGCAGTATTTT.

This sequence joins TRBV10-3 and TRBJ1-3; no reliable D call. Germline-derived CDR1 and CDR2 are ENHRY and SYGVKD. This CDR3 is built from 14 residues. Trimming took off 3 bases at V and 0 bases at J, with 6 bases between the two ends. CDR3 in DNA: TGTGCCATCAGTGAATCCCCCTCTGGAAACACCATATATTTT. The encoded protein is CAISESPSGNTIYF.

This clonotype was recorded at least ten times. This chain connects TRBV9 to TRBJ2-1; D unclear. Deletions cut 2 bases from V and 0 bases from J, with 12 bases between. CDR3 length: 16 residues. From germline, CDR1 is SGDLS and CDR2 YYNGEE. CDR3 in amino acids: CASSVGLPPSYNEQFF. For the CDR3, the DNA is TGTGCCAGCAGCGTCGGTCTTCCCCCCTCCTACAATGAGCAGTTCTTC. The full variable domain, in which reference TRBV9 and TRBJ2-1 provide the parts outside the CDR3, is DSGVTQTPKHLITATGQRVTLRCSPRSGDLSVYWYQQSLDQGLQFLIQYYNGEERAKGNILERFSAQQFPDLHSELNLSSLELGDSALYFCASSVGLPPSYNEQFFGPGTRLTVL.

This clonotype came up a few times. DNA of the CDR3: TGCAGTGCCGGACAGGGTTATCAGCCCCAGCATTTT. Translating gives CSAGQGYQPQHF. The rearrangement uses TRBV20-1 and TRBJ1-5, with 8 bases lining up with TRBD1. The V gene's germline CDR1 is DFQATT and CDR2 SNEGSKA (reference sequence). The junction had 3 bases not matched to a gene; V was cut back by 6 bases and J by 5 bases. This CDR3 is built from 12 residues.

The chain employs TRBV29-1 and TRBJ1-2; TRBD1 might be the D (6 bases). The CDR3 spans 13 residues. V was clipped by 6 bases and J by 5 bases, with 16 bases between them. CDR1 and CDR2 from the germline V gene are SQVTM and ANQGSEA. Written as DNA, the CDR3 is TGCAGCGTCGCTACCGGGACAAAGTATGGCTACACCTTC. Its protein is CSVATGTKYGYTF.

The J gene is TRBJ2-5, the V gene TRBV15, with no clear D. The CDR3 totals 13 residues. The germline V and J ends were trimmed by 4 bases and 5 bases, with 11 bases remaining between them. From germline, CDR1 is LNHNV and CDR2 YYDKDF (reference sequence). The CDR3 protein is CATSMVGRETQYF. The CDR3 DNA reads as TGTGCCACCAGCATGGTCGGACGGGAGACCCAGTACTTC.

This chain joins TRBV20-1 and TRBJ2-5; 11 bases agree with TRBD2. This CDR3 region has 15 residues. CDR1 DFQATT and CDR2 SNEGSKA come from the germline V gene (reference sequence). V gave up 0 bases and J gave up 4 bases; unmatched junction bases: 4. The CDR3: CSAREGLAGPETQYF. CDR3 nucleotide sequence: TGCAGTGCTAGAGAAGGACTAGCGGGCCCAGAGACCCAGTACTTC.

This clonotype was seen a few times. This chain links TRBV5-1 with TRBJ2-1; 13 nucleotides agree with TRBD2. The CDR3 totals 16 residues. Germline CDR1 and CDR2: SGHRS and YFSETQ. V shed 6 bases and J 0 bases; nucleotides not matched to a gene: 3. The CDR3 bases are TGCGCCAGCAAAAGGACTAGCGGGGGCTCCTACAATGAGCAGTTCTTC. The encoded protein is CASKRTSGGSYNEQFF. The variable domain in full, with the rest retrieved from reference TRBV5-1 and TRBJ2-1, is KAGVTQTPRYLIKTRGQQVTLSCSPISGHRSVSWYQQTPGQGLQFLFEYFSETQRNKGNFPGRFSGRQFSNSRSEMNVSTLELGDSALYLCASKRTSGGSYNEQFFGPGTRLTVL.

This chain connects TRBV20-1 to TRBJ2-2, with TRBD2 matching over 10 bases. The germline gives CDR1 DFQATT, CDR2 SNEGSKA (reference sequence). This CDR3 comprises 15 residues. The ends lost 4 bases at V and 7 bases at J; junction bases unmatched: 9. CDR3 protein: CSANSLAGDRGELFF. CDR3 sequence (DNA): TGCAGTGCTAATTCCCTAGCGGGAGATCGCGGGGAGCTGTTTTTT.

This clonotype was detected only a few times. The rearrangement uses TRBV9 and TRBJ2-2; 9 bases align to TRBD2. Germline V lookup: CDR1 SGDLS, CDR2 YYNGEE. V lost 4 bases to trimming and J lost 4 bases; unmatched junction nucleotides: 11. CDR3 length: 17 amino acids. This chain's CDR3 is CASSTPIAGVRTGELFF. The CDR3 nucleotides read TGTGCCAGCAGCACCCCAATAGCGGGAGTTCGCACCGGGGAGCTGTTTTTT.

This clonotype was seen at least ten times. The chain joins TRBV20-1 to TRBJ2-5; tentatively, D is TRBD2 (7 bases). The V gene lost 5 bases and the J gene lost 5 bases, with 15 bases spanning the gap. The CDR3 has 13 amino acids. Germline CDR1 is DFQATT and CDR2 is SNEGSKA (reference sequence). CDR3 sequence reads: CSARGGGRETQYF. Here the CDR3 DNA reads TGCAGTGCTCGAGGGGGGGGCCGTGAGACCCAGTACTTC.

V usage is TRBV20-1 and J usage is TRBJ2-3; 7 bases align to TRBD1. Unmatched junction bases numbered 4, after V lost 6 bases and J lost 4 bases. In germline, CDR1 is DFQATT, CDR2 SNEGSKA (reference sequence). The CDR3 covers 12 residues. This chain's CDR3 is CSAEDRSDTQYF. In DNA form, the CDR3 reads TGCAGTGCGGAGGACAGGTCAGATACGCAGTATTTT.